A selection of T cell receptor beta chains follows, all from one sample in a study of T cell changes during pregnancy in multiple sclerosis. Using immunoSEQ multiplex PCR, the repertoire was profiled, and TCRdb retains in-frame clones only, with some absent. The repertoire has approximately 60,000 clones, around 92% of them found once; the top ten carry approximately 3%. Sequenced here: peripheral blood, sampled in the second trimester of pregnancy. These receptors came from a female donor in good health, enrolled as a control in a pregnancy study. Both conserved end residues are part of each CDR3. A D gene is named only where the DNA matches it firmly. Clone size is stated in some rows and not others, as once, few, many or a class when expanded.

J: TRBJ1-1
V: TRBV15
size: NA
D: TRBD1
CDR3: CATSGLGTGNTEAFF
DNA: TGTGCCACCAGCGGGCTAGGGACAGGGAACACTGAAGCTTTCTTT

J: TRBJ1-1
V: TRBV11-2
size: NA
D: NA
CDR3: CASSTRSGQEAFF
DNA: TGTGCCAGCAGCACGAGGAGTGGTCAAGAAGCTTTCTTT

J: TRBJ2-3
V: TRBV6-5
size: once
D: TRBD2
CDR3: CASSLKSGSGADTQYF
DNA: TGTGCCAGCAGTTTGAAAAGCGGGAGCGGGGCAGATACGCAGTATTTT

J: TRBJ2-2
V: TRBV6-6
size: NA
D: TRBD1
CDR3: CASRPDRGNTGELFF
DNA: TGTGCCAGCAGGCCCGACAGGGGGAACACCGGGGAGCTGTTTTTT

J: TRBJ2-2
V: TRBV4-3
size: once
D: NA
CDR3: CASSPKTGLLRGELFF
DNA: TGCGCCAGCAGCCCAAAGACGGGACTCCTCAGAGGGGAGCTGTTTTTT

J: TRBJ2-1
V: TRBV4-1
size: NA
D: TRBD1
CDR3: CASSQRGQGYREQFF
DNA: TGCGCCAGCAGCCAAAGGGGACAGGGGTATCGTGAGCAGTTCTTC

J: TRBJ2-7
V: TRBV19
size: few
D: TRBD2
CDR3: CASNTGLAGTEQYF
DNA: TGTGCCAGTAACACTGGACTAGCGGGAACCGAGCAGTACTTC

J: TRBJ2-1
V: TRBV18
size: NA
D: TRBD1
CDR3: CASSPTGQGTYEQFF
DNA: TGTGCCAGCTCACCAACGGGACAGGGGACCTATGAGCAGTTCTTC

J: TRBJ2-3
V: TRBV5-4
size: NA
D: TRBD2
CDR3: CASSTSDDTQYF
DNA: TGTGCCAGCAGCACTAGCGACGATACGCAGTATTTT

J: TRBJ2-3
V: TRBV11-2
size: NA
D: NA
CDR3: CASSLDSGMGGDTQYF
DNA: TGTGCCAGCAGCTTAGATTCCGGGATGGGGGGAGATACGCAGTATTTT

J: TRBJ2-5
V: TRBV5-4
size: NA
D: TRBD2
CDR3: CASSLDGTSGGMQETQYF
DNA: TGTGCCAGCAGCTTGGACGGGACTAGCGGGGGGATGCAAGAGACCCAGTACTTC

J: TRBJ1-2
V: TRBV28
size: NA
D: TRBD1
CDR3: CATNRDRAQGYTF
DNA: TGTGCCACAAACCGGGACAGGGCTCAGGGCTACACCTTC

J: TRBJ2-1
V: TRBV5-1
size: NA
D: TRBD2
CDR3: CASSMGLAVNEQFF
DNA: TGCGCCAGCAGCATGGGACTAGCGGTCAATGAGCAGTTCTTC

J: TRBJ1-1
V: TRBV6-1
size: once
D: NA
CDR3: CASRRGANTEAFF
DNA: TGTGCCAGCAGACGGGGGGCGAACACTGAAGCTTTCTTT

J: TRBJ2-7
V: TRBV6-5
size: NA
D: TRBD1
CDR3: CASTFLGQGVYEQYF
DNA: TGTGCCAGCACGTTCCTGGGACAGGGTGTTTACGAGCAGTACTTC